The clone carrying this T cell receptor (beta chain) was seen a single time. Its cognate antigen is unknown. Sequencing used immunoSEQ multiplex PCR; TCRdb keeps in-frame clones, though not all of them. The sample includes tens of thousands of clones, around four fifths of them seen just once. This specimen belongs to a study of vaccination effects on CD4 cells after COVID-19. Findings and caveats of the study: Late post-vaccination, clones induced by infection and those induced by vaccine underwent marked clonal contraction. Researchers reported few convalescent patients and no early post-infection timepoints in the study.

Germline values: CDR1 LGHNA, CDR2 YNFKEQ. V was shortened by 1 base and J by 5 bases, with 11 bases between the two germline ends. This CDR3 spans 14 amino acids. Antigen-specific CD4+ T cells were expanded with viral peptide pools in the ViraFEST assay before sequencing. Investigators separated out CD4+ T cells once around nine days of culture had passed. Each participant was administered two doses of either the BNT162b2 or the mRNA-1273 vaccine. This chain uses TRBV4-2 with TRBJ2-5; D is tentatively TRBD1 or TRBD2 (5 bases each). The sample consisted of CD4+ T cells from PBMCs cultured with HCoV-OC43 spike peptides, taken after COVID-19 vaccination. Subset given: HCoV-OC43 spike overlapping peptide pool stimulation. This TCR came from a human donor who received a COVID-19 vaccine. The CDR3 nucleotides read TGTGCCAGCAGCCAAGGAGGGGCCGGGGAGACCCAGTACTTC. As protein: CASSQGGAGETQYF.